Here is one T cell receptor beta chain with its context. Its antigen is unknown. Per-base quality was not reported, and no clone a single base away is much larger than it. Library preparation employed the immunoSEQ multiplex PCR assay. The multiplex PCR relied on a mix of 60 forward primers for TCR Vbeta segments and 13 reverse primers for TCR Jbeta segments. A multiplex PCR assay on genomic DNA amplified the CDR3 region of rearranged TCR beta genes. The amplified TCR beta libraries were sequenced on the Illumina HiSeq System as 87-base-pair reads. The paper's processing steps were these. A later analysis counted approximately 84 million unique TCR beta chains across the 500 to 850 repertoires, and roughly 10 million of these chains were shared by at least two donors. Raw reads were error-corrected and collapsed into unique sequences with a nearest-neighbor algorithm that merged closely related sequences to remove PCR and sequencing errors. CDR3 sequences were aligned to IMGT reference sequences to assign V, D and J gene segments. For a sequence to be retained, at least a six-nucleotide match to both a V gene segment and a J gene segment was required. Rearrangements were called productive when the CDR3 lacked stop codons and stayed in frame with V and J; all others were non-productive. Following IMGT convention, CDR3 was defined as the stretch from the second conserved V-encoded cysteine up to the conserved J-encoded phenylalanine. Sequences without an unambiguous match to a single V gene segment were excluded from the earlier analysis of almost 600 of the donors. In an earlier analysis of some 590 of the donors, a V segment was called functional when productive rearrangements were above 56.7%, and segregating when the standard deviation between donors exceeded 5%. To diagnose cytomegalovirus status from the catalog of TCR beta chain sequences, a statistical classification framework was built. In a later analysis, V and J genes were assigned by comparing TCR nucleotide sequences against IMGT/GENE-DB human TR gene sequences. A later analysis assigned CDR3 sequences and most-parsimonious VDJ recombination scenarios with the TCRdist pipeline. In a later analysis, each TCR beta chain was defined by its CDR3 amino acid sequence together with its V-gene family, and reads lacking a unique V-gene family were excluded. To address suspected cross-contamination and a sequencing artifact, a later analysis removed some 620 highly shared, low-generation-probability nucleotide sequences. In a later analysis, a clonal expansion index was calculated for each public chain from normalized within-repertoire ranks of inferred template counts. Generation probabilities in a later analysis came from a VDJ recombination model fitted to out-of-frame rearrangements, and those results were checked against IGoR. A later analysis scored TCR-TCR, TCR-HLA and TCR-CMV co-occurrence with hypergeometric tests, applying a repertoire-size bias correction to TCR pairs. False discovery rates were estimated in a later analysis by permuting HLA or CMV assignments 20 times. In a later analysis, co-occurring TCRs were grouped using DBSCAN, and TCRdist sequence similarity was added for clustering within HLA-allele-positive subsets. Co-occurrence clustering excluded repertoires with fewer than 30,000 or more than 120,000 public chains, plus five with anomalous nucleotide sharing. Not all clones reach the TCRdb copy of this immuneACCESS table, which keeps in-frame sequences only. Checked studies attribute under half of the gap to unresolved V genes and leave the rest unexplained. V, J and clone size derive from that table, while D and trimming were established from the DNA sequence. The sample data list more than 100,000 clones, and about two thirds of these were observed just once. 2.4% of the sample goes to the ten largest clones.

The data are from a study of cytomegalovirus exposure and HLA in healthy donors (dated by TCRdb to 2015 to 2018). In terms of the full investigation: An earlier analysis of fewer than 750 of the donors reported over 250 Gb of sequence data and 95 million to 120 million unique TCR beta sequences obtained from about 170 million T cells. Approximately 300 gigabases of sequencing data and roughly 81 million unique TCR sequences made up an early release that covered approximately 700 HLA-typed donors. Among the roughly 400 genotyped donors, around 81% belonged to the genetic ancestry cluster associated with self-reported Caucasian donors. The aim of the study was to test whether cataloging public T cell receptors could identify signatures of past pathogen exposure. Using immunosequencing, the study profiled T cell repertoires from 640 or so subjects and related those repertoires to cytomegalovirus serostatus. In addition to the first cohort of about 650 subjects, a separate validation cohort of 130 or so different subjects was used. To predict cytomegalovirus infection status, the study combined high-throughput TCR immunosequencing, statistical association of individual TCRs with disease status, and machine learning. To study patterns of TCR occurrence, a later analysis re-analyzed previously published TCR beta repertoires from just over 650 donors and added high-resolution HLA genotyping. The later analysis used no new phenotypic data to find candidate immune exposures, relying instead on TCR beta sequences and their occurrence across donors. An earlier analysis of approximately 630 of the donors applied high-throughput TCR beta sequencing to assess whether each TCR beta V gene segment acted as functional or pseudogenic. Donor age, sex, ethnicity and CMV serostatus were collected together with the repertoire data. In a later genetic analysis, genome-wide SNP genotypes for about three fifths of the roughly 670 donors were used, and that subset was treated as a discovery cohort. All discovery cohort repertoires had been generated using a single sequencing platform. HLA typing covered class I and class II loci at four-digit resolution. Typing coverage varied by locus: about 629-640 donors for A, B, C, DRB1 and DQB1; approximately 500 for DQA1; nearly 610 for DPA1; approximately 490 for DPB1. Four to six DR-DQ haplotypes were handled as single units for association and clustering, since linkage in the cohort was strong. On average, 235,054 unique TCR beta nucleotide sequences were sequenced per donor among several hundred genotyped donors of the cohort, with 15% to 20% of those sequences being non-productive.

The cohort comprised under 700 healthy bone marrow donors. Cohort members were all nominally healthy when sampled, although unrecorded immune exposures were likely present. The donor was CMV seronegative and belonged to the group of under 400 seronegative cohort members. A peripheral blood sample was provided by each donor, and peripheral blood mononuclear cells were used for TCR beta sequencing. Genomic DNA was extracted from the blood cell samples with the Qiagen DNeasy Blood Extraction Kit. The germline V gene (reference sequence) gives CDR1 as SGHNT and CDR2 as YYREEE. The CDR3 covers 16 residues, taking in both the cysteine and the phenylalanine. Only the CDR3 DNA is retained, 48 bases long and in frame from the first base. The V and J ends are trimmed by 6 bases and 4 bases, leaving 22 bases between them. The study at large found these results: In an earlier analysis of 500 to 650 of the donors, most TCR beta V segments appeared in productive rearrangements about 87% or about 30% of the time, broadly matching IMGT annotations. Roughly uniform sequencing depth across donors was assumed in presence/absence analyses, although this assumption may not hold. Only TCR beta chains were sequenced in this cohort, and the absence of alpha or paired-chain data limited detectable features. According to the authors, the approach could potentially be generalized to other disease states and immunological phenotypes. Strong co-occurrence of HLA alleles, especially DR and DQ, made assigning TCR associations to individual alleles difficult. Immune exposure information for the cohort was limited to CMV serostatus. Several of the top co-occurrence clusters appeared to be linked to parvovirus B19, influenza, CMV and Epstein-Barr virus, according to a later analysis. A further reported finding was that TCR beta sequences accurately predicted the HLA-A and HLA-B alleles for most subjects in the first cohort. Most CMV-associated TCR beta chains appeared to be HLA-restricted in a later analysis, and the HLA associations seemed to be driven largely by CMV exposure. Most TCR sequences were seen in very few donors, while some public TCRs were found in many individuals. Cytomegalovirus status was reported to be diagnosed by the classifier with high specificity and sensitivity in both the original and validation cohorts. Specific HLA alleles were associated with over 15,000 TCR beta sequences at a false discovery rate of 0.05 in a later analysis. The sequencing pipeline was judged likely to have produced a cluster of highly shared sequence variants as a technical artifact. Because HLA typing was unavailable for some donors at each locus, only the typed subset was used in association tests. In a later analysis, the rate of TCR association differed among HLA loci, with DRB1 alleles having the most associated TCRs and HLA-C alleles having the fewest. Compared with the roughly 710-donor mean, donors in an Asian-associated ancestry cluster had fewer N-insertions in productive TCRs, according to a later genetic analysis. In the study, roughly 160 TCR beta chains were listed as associated with cytomegalovirus. A later analysis found that HLA-associated TCR beta chains were more clonally expanded and had lower generation probabilities than equally common non-associated chains. Correlated functional status among segregating V segments might reflect linkage disequilibrium, but an unknown experimental factor could not be ruled out. In a later genetic analysis, a missense DCLRE1C variant was associated with V-gene and J-gene trimming of TCR beta chains, and the association was replicated in an independent cohort. Some IMGT-functional V segments, including TRBV6-2 and TRBV6-3, could not be distinguished by the 87-base-pair reads and were therefore excluded. Because counts were too low, 15 to 20 rarely observed V segments, including chromosome 9 orphons, were excluded from the earlier analysis of about 500 of the donors. A few of the identified cytomegalovirus-associated TCR beta chains were confirmed in vitro to be specific for cytomegalovirus antigens.

Sequenced input: PBMCs. This receptor was identified in a woman aged 40 to 50 in good health and CMV-seronegative. The chain joins TRBV5-4 to TRBJ1-2; the D region possibly corresponds to TRBD1 (5 bases align). The CDR3 reads CASTTNARQLSYGYTF. The nucleotide sequence is given as TGTGCCAGCACGACGAACGCTCGACAGTTAAGCTATGGCTACACCTTC.